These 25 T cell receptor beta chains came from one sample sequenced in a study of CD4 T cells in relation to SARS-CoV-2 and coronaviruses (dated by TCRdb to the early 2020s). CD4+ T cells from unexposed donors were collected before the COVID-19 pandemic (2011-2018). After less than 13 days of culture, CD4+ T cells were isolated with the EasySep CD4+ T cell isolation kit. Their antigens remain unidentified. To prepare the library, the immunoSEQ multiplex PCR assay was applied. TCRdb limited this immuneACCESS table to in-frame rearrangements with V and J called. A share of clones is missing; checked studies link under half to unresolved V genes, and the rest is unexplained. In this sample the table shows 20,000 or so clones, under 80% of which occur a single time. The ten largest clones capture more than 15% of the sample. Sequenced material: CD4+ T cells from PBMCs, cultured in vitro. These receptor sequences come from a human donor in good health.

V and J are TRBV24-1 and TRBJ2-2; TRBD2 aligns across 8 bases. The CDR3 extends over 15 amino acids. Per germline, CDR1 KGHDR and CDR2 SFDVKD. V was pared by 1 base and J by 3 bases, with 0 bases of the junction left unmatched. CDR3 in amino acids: CATSDLAGDTGELFF. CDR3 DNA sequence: TGTGCCACCAGTGATTTAGCGGGAGACACCGGGGAGCTGTTTTTT.

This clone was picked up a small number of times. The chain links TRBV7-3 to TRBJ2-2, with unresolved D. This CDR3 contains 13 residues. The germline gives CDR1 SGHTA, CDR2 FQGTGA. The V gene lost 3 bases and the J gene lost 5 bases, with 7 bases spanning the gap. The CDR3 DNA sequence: TGTGCCAGCAGCTTTGATAGGACCGGGGAGCTGTTTTTT. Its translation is CASSFDRTGELFF.

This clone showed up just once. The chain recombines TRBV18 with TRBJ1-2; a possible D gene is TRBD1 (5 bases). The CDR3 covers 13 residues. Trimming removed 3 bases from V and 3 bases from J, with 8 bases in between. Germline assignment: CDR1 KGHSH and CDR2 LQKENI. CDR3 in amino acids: CASSPRDDYGYTF. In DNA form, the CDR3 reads TGTGCCAGCTCACCCCGGGACGACTATGGCTACACCTTC.

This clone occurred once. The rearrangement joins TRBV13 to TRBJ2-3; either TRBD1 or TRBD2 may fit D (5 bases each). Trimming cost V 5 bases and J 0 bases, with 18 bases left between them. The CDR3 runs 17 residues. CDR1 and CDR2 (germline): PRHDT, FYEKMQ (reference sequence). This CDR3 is CASSRAGRRASTDTQYF. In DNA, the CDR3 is TGTGCCAGCAGCCGGGCAGGGCGGCGGGCAAGCACAGATACGCAGTATTTT.

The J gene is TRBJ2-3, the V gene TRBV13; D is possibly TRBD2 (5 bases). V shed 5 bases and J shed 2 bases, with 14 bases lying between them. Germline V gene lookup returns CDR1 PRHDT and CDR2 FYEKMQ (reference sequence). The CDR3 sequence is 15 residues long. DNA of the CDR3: TGTGCCAGCAGCCCCCCCATGGACTTCACAGATACGCAGTATTTT. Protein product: CASSPPMDFTDTQYF.

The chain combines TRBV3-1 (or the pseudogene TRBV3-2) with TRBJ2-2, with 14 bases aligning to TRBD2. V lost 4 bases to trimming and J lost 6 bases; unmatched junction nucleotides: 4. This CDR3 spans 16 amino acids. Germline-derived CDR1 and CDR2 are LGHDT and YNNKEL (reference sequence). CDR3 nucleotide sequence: TGTGCCAGCAGCCGGGGACTAGCGGGAGTGGCCGGGGAGCTGTTTTTT. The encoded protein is CASSRGLAGVAGELFF.

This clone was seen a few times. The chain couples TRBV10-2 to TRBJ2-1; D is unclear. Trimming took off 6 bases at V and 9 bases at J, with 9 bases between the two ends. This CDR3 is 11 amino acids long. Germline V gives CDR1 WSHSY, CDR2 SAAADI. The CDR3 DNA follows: TGCGCCAGCAGCCACGCGATTGAGCAGTTCTTC. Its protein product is CASSHAIEQFF.

The CDR3 protein is CASTGPRGANVLTF. The CDR3 DNA follows: TGTGCCAGTACCGGGCCTCGAGGGGCCAACGTCCTGACTTTC. The genes are TRBV19 and TRBJ2-6; no clear D. Germline CDR1 is LNHDA and CDR2 is SQIVND (reference sequence). The CDR3 extends over 14 amino acids. The V end lost 7 bases, the J end lost 4 bases, and 11 bases lay between the germline ends.

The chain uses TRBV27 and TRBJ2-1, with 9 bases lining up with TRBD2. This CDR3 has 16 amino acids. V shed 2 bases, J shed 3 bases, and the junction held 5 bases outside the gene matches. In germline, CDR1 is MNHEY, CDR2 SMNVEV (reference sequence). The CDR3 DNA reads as TGTGCCAGCAGTTTAGGGGTAGCGGGAGACTACAATGAGCAGTTCTTC. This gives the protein CASSLGVAGDYNEQFF.

The CDR3 DNA reads TGCAGTGCTAGTTGGGGGAACACTGAAGCTTTCTTT. Encoded protein: CSASWGNTEAFF. V and J are TRBV20-1 and TRBJ1-1; no firm D call. The CDR3 covers 12 residues. Trimming took 3 bases from V and 1 from J, leaving 6 bases between them. Germline lookup yields CDR1 DFQATT and CDR2 SNEGSKA (reference sequence).

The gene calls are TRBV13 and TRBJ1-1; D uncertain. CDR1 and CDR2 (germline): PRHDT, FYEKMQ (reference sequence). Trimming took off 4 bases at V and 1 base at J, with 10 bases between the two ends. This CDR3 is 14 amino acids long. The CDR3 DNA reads TGTGCCAGCAGCTCGCCGTTACCGAACACTGAAGCTTTCTTT. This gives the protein CASSSPLPNTEAFF.

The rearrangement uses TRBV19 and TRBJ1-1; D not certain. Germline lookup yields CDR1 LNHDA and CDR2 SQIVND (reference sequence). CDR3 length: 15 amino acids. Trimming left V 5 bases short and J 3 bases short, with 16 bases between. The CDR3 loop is CASSSNLIQHTEAFF. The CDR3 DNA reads TGTGCCAGTAGTTCAAACCTTATACAACACACTGAAGCTTTCTTT.

The CDR3 coding sequence is TGTGCCAGCAGCTTGTTAGCGGGAGGGGGGGATGAGCAGTTCTTC. This encodes CASSLLAGGGDEQFF. This rearrangement joins TRBV5-4 to TRBJ2-1; TRBD2 aligns across 11 bases. The germline V gene encodes CDR1 SGHNT and CDR2 YYREEE (reference sequence). The J segment lost 8 bases and the V segment lost 1 base, leaving 5 bases of the junction unmatched. This CDR3 is built from 15 residues.

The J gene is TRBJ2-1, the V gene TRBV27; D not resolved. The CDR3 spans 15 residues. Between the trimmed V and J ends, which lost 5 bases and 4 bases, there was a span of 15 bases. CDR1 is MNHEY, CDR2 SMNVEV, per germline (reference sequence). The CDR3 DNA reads TGTGCCAGCAGTAACATAGAGTCCGAATACAATGAGCAGTTCTTC. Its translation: CASSNIESEYNEQFF.

CDR3 region: CASRDGLAGTSYNEQFF. The CDR3 DNA reads as TGTGCCAGCAGGGACGGACTAGCGGGGACTTCCTACAATGAGCAGTTCTTC. V gene TRBV5-4 combines with J gene TRBJ2-1, with 12 nucleotides matching TRBD2. CDR1 is SGHNT, CDR2 YYREEE, per germline (reference sequence). The V and J ends lost 5 bases and 1 base, in that order; junction bases with no gene match: 7. The CDR3 contains 17 residues.

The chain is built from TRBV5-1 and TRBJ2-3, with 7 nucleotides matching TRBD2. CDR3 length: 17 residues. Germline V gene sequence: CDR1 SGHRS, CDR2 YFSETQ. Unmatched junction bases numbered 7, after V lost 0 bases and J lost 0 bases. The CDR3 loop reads CASSLGLGGGSTDTQYF. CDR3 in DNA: TGCGCCAGCAGCTTGGGATTGGGCGGGGGAAGCACAGATACGCAGTATTTT.

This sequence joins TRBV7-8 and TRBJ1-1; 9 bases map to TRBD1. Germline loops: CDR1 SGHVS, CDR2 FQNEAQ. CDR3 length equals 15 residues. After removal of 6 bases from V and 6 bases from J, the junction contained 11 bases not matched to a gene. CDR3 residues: CASRPTGGGFSEAFF. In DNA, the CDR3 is TGTGCCAGCAGACCGACAGGGGGGGGTTTTTCTGAAGCTTTCTTT.

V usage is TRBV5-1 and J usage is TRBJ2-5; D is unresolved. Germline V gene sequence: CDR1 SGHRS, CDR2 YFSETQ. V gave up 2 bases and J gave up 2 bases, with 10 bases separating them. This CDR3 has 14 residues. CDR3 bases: TGCGCCAGCAGCTTCGGACGGCTTCAAGAGACCCAGTACTTC. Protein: CASSFGRLQETQYF.

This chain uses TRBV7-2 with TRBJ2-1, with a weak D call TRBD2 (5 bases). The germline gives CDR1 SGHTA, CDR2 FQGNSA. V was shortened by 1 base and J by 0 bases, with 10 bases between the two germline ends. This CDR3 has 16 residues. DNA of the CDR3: TGTGCCAGCAGCTTAGTTAGCGCCAACTCCTACAATGAGCAGTTCTTC. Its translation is CASSLVSANSYNEQFF.

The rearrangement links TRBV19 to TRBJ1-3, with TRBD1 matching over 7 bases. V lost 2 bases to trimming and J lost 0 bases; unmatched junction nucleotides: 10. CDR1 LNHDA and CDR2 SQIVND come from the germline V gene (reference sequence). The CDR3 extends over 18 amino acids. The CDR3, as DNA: TGTGCCAGTAGTATACAAATCCGGACAGGCCTCTCTGGAAACACCATATATTTT. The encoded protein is CASSIQIRTGLSGNTIYF. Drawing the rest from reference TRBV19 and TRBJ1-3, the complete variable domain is DGGITQSPKYLFRKEGQNVTLSCEQNLNHDAMYWYRQDPGQGLRLIYYSQIVNDFQKGDIAEGYSVSREKKESFPLTVTSAQKNPTAFYLCASSIQIRTGLSGNTIYFGEGSWLTVV.

The CDR3 coding sequence is TGTGCCAGCAGCCCCCGGTGGGATCAGCCCCAGCATTTT. Translating it yields CASSPRWDQPQHF. This chain uses TRBV2 with TRBJ1-5; D uncertain. CDR1 is SNHLY and CDR2 is FYNNEI in the germline V gene. The CDR3 extends over 13 amino acids. The ends were cut back, 6 bases at V and 5 bases at J, with 11 bases in the middle. The whole variable domain, filled in from reference TRBV2 and TRBJ1-5, reads EPEVTQTPSHQVTQMGQEVILRCVPISNHLYFYWYRQILGQKVEFLVSFYNNEISEKSEIFDDQFSVERPDGSNFTLKIRSTKLEDSAMYFCASSPRWDQPQHFGDGTRLSIL.

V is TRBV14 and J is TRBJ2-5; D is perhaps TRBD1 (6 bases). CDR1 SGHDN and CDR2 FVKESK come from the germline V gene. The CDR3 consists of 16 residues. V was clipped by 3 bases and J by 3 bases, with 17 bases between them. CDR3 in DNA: TGTGCCAGCAGCCATCCACGGCTGGACAGAGAAGAGACCCAGTACTTC. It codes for CASSHPRLDREETQYF.

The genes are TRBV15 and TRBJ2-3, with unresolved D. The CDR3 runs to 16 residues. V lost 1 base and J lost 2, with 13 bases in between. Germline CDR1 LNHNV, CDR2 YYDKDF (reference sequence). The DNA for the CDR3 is TGTGCCACCAGCAGAGGGGGTCGGGTGTCCACAGATACGCAGTATTTT. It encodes CATSRGGRVSTDTQYF.

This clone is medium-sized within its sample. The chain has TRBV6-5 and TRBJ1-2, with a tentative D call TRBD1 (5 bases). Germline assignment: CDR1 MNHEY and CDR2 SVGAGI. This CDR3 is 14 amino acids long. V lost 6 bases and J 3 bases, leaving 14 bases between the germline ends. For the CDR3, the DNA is TGTGCCAGCAGGACAACAGGATCGGACTATGGCTACACCTTC. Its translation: CASRTTGSDYGYTF.

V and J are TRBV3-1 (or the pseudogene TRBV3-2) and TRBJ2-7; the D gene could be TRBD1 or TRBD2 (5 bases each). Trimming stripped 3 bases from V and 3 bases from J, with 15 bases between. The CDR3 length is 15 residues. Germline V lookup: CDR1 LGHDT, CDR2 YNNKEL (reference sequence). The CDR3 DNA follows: TGTGCCAGCAGCCACGCCTGGCAGGGAGACTACGAGCAGTACTTC. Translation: CASSHAWQGDYEQYF.